This entry lists 12 T cell receptor beta chains sequenced from one sample in a study of blood T cell repertoires in COVID-19. The method was immunoSEQ multiplex PCR; TCRdb's version includes in-frame clones alone and lacks a portion of them. The sample yields approximately 66,000 clones, more than 75% seen once. Sequencing input: peripheral blood. These receptors were obtained from a man aged 60 to 75 with acute or convalescent COVID-19.

This chain links TRBV5-5 with TRBJ1-3; 7 positions agree with TRBD1. The CDR3 covers 16 residues. V lost 4 bases, J lost 4 bases, and 11 bases stayed unmatched. CDR1 and CDR2 (germline): SGHKS, YYEKEE (reference sequence). The CDR3 here is CASSPIVPGQGNTIYF. DNA for the CDR3: TGTGCCAGCAGCCCAATCGTTCCGGGACAGGGAAACACCATATATTTT.

This clone occurred a few times. This chain joins TRBV5-8 and TRBJ2-3; TRBD1 might be the D (6 bases). Trimming removed 4 bases at V and 5 bases at J, with 17 bases between. The CDR3 consists of 15 residues. Germline-derived CDR1 and CDR2 are SGHTS and YDEGEE. CDR3: CASSPPLRGIDTQYF. The CDR3 nucleotides read TGTGCCAGCAGCCCCCCCCTGAGGGGGATAGATACGCAGTATTTT.

The sample holds one count of this clone. V gene TRBV10-1 combines with J gene TRBJ1-2, with 7 bases fitting TRBD1. The CDR3 sequence is 15 residues long. V shed 4 bases, J shed 2 bases, and the junction held 7 bases outside the gene matches. Germline V gene sequence: CDR1 WNHNN, CDR2 SYGVQD (reference sequence). The CDR3: CASSGGTAKNYGYTF. In nucleotides, the CDR3 is TGCGCCAGCAGTGGAGGGACAGCGAAGAACTATGGCTACACCTTC.

The V gene is TRBV4-3, the J gene TRBJ1-6; no clear D. V was clipped by 4 bases and J by 9 bases, with 13 bases between them. The V gene's germline CDR1 is LGHNA and CDR2 YSLEER. The CDR3 runs to 14 residues. The CDR3: CASSLGGGSSPLHF. The CDR3 bases are TGCGCCAGCAGCCTAGGCGGAGGGAGTTCACCCCTCCACTTT.

V usage is TRBV20-1 and J usage is TRBJ2-7, with 9 bases that match TRBD2. From germline, CDR1 is DFQATT and CDR2 SNEGSKA (reference sequence). V lost 3 bases to trimming and J lost 6 bases; unmatched junction nucleotides: 15. The CDR3 spans 16 residues. CDR3 DNA sequence: TGCAGTGCTAGTAGGGGGCCCGGGGCTAGCGGGGCCGAGCAGTACTTC. This codes for CSASRGPGASGAEQYF.

J is TRBJ2-7 and V is TRBV7-8; 8 bases align to TRBD2. CDR1 is SGHVS and CDR2 is FQNEAQ in the germline V gene. The CDR3 runs 14 residues. V dropped 1 base and J dropped 3; count of bases not matched to a gene: 2. This CDR3 reads CASSLEGLVYEQYF. DNA for the CDR3: TGTGCCAGCAGCTTAGAGGGACTAGTCTACGAGCAGTACTTC.

The rearrangement joins TRBV19 to TRBJ1-5; TRBD1 aligns across 8 bases. The CDR3 is 15 residues long. From germline, CDR1 is LNHDA and CDR2 SQIVND (reference sequence). V lost 3 bases and J lost 6; bases outside the gene matches: 7. Here the CDR3 reads CASSIWTGRVQPQHF. CDR3 sequence (DNA): TGTGCCAGTAGTATCTGGACAGGGAGGGTTCAGCCCCAGCATTTT.

This clone was seen just once. The chain carries TRBV19 and TRBJ1-1; no reliable D call. Trimming stripped 6 bases from V and 1 base from J, with 12 bases between. This CDR3 has 14 amino acids. CDR1 LNHDA and CDR2 SQIVND come from the germline V gene (reference sequence). Here the CDR3 DNA reads TGTGCCAGTAGACCGAAGACGGGGAACACTGAAGCTTTCTTT. It encodes CASRPKTGNTEAFF.

This sequence joins TRBV30 and TRBJ1-5, with TRBD1 as a possible D gene (5 bases). The CDR3 is 17 amino acids. The germline V gene has CDR1 GTSNPN and CDR2 SVGIG (reference sequence). Trimming removed 0 bases from V and 2 bases from J, with 17 bases in between. CDR3 sequence: CAWSVSWPREGNQPQHF. CDR3 in DNA: TGTGCCTGGAGTGTATCGTGGCCCAGGGAGGGCAATCAGCCCCAGCATTTT.

This sequence joins TRBV6-5 and TRBJ2-5; TRBD2 aligns across 11 bases. This CDR3 contains 15 residues. V lost 8 bases, J lost 0 bases, and 5 bases stayed unmatched. Germline loops: CDR1 MNHEY, CDR2 SVGAGI. The CDR3 DNA reads TGTGCCAGCCCCCCTAGCGGGGGGTACCAAGAGACCCAGTACTTC. Translation: CASPPSGGYQETQYF.

This chain links TRBV30 with TRBJ1-4; D call uncertain. CDR3 length: 14 amino acids. The V end lost 3 bases, the J end lost 7 bases, and 15 bases lay between the germline ends. Germline loops: CDR1 GTSNPN, CDR2 SVGIG (reference sequence). CDR3 loop: CAWSLLRPVEKLFF. CDR3 nucleotides: TGTGCCTGGAGCCTGCTACGTCCGGTTGAAAAACTGTTTTTT.

The V gene is TRBV9, the J gene TRBJ2-7; tentative D call: TRBD2 (5 bases). This CDR3 has 16 residues. Germline assignment: CDR1 SGDLS and CDR2 YYNGEE. V lost 0 bases and J 1 base, leaving 14 bases between the germline ends. The chain's CDR3 is CASSVEPVSASYEQYF. DNA for the CDR3: TGTGCCAGCAGCGTAGAGCCGGTTAGCGCGTCCTACGAGCAGTACTTC.